The 20 T cell receptor beta chains in this list originate from one sample, sequenced in a study of T cells in Graves' hyperthyroidism and ophthalmopathy (dated by TCRdb to about 2019). Libraries came from multiplex PCR. Sequencing took place on an Illumina HiSeq 2000. Amplification of TCR beta CDR3 regions was carried out from RNA transcripts. A first-round RT-PCR of the TCR CDR3 used the HTBI primer set with the Qiagen OneStep RT-PCR kit. Using fastp at Q25 and MiXCR, TCRdb reprocessed the public reads and kept productive beta chains. Each entry is one CDR3 protein sequence, shown with its most common DNA and genes. Recorded for this sample are approximately 250,000 distinct CDR3 sequences; more than 20% of them occurred a single time. 35% of the sample is in the top ten clones. The sample consisted of blood. The receptors originated from a woman aged 40 to 49 with Graves' ophthalmopathy.

This clonotype was counted many times. The chain joins TRBV5-4 to TRBJ2-5; D not resolved. Trimming took off 0 bases at V and 2 bases at J, with 8 bases between the two ends. CDR3 length: 14 amino acids. CDR1 and CDR2 from the germline V gene are SGHNT and YYREEE (reference sequence). CDR3 sequence (DNA): TGTGCCAGCAGCTTGGGCAGCACACAAGAGACCCAGTACTTC. Its translation is CASSLGSTQETQYF.

The table lists this clonotype with many counts. This sequence joins TRBV29-1 and TRBJ1-1; no reliable D call. Germline lookup yields CDR1 SQVTM and CDR2 ANQGSEA. This CDR3 is 12 amino acids long. The V end lost 6 bases, the J end lost 5 bases, and 13 bases lay between the germline ends. The CDR3 loop is CSVDLHGTEAFF. CDR3 nucleotide sequence: TGCAGCGTCGATTTACACGGGACTGAAGCTTTCTTT.

In its sample, this clonotype was seen many times. The rearrangement links TRBV28 to TRBJ2-1; 8 bases map to TRBD1. V gave up 6 bases and J gave up 1 base; unmatched junction bases: 5. The CDR3 sequence is 15 residues long. Germline V lookup: CDR1 MDHEN, CDR2 SYDVKM. The CDR3 coding sequence is TGTGCCAGCAGATCACAGGGGGGATCCTACAATGAGCAGTTCTTC. Protein sequence: CASRSQGGSYNEQFF.

In this sample, this clonotype turned up a few times. This chain joins TRBV12-3 or TRBV12-4 and TRBJ2-5, with D tentatively TRBD1 (6 bases). V lost 4 bases to trimming and J lost 5 bases, with 14 bases between them. The CDR3 is 14 residues long. CDR3 DNA: TGTGCCAGCAGTTACACAGGGATACGGGAGACCCAGTACTTC. As protein: CASSYTGIRETQYF.

This clonotype was counted ten times or more. The J gene is TRBJ1-1, the V gene TRBV5-1; D is perhaps TRBD1 (5 bases). Trimming removed 5 bases at V and 1 base at J, with 18 bases between. CDR1 is SGHRS and CDR2 is YFSETQ in the germline V gene. This CDR3 has 16 amino acids. The CDR3 here is CASRPVETATNTEAFF. For the CDR3, the DNA is TGCGCCAGCAGACCTGTCGAGACAGCTACGAACACTGAAGCTTTCTTT.

V usage is TRBV6-2 or TRBV6-3 and J usage is TRBJ2-5; no reliable D call. V was cut by 0 bases and J by 4 bases, with 15 bases left in between. Germline CDR1 MNHEY, CDR2 SVGEGT. This CDR3 contains 16 residues. CDR3 region: CASSYSNGHPSETQYF. CDR3 DNA: TGTGCCAGCAGTTACTCGAATGGCCACCCCTCAGAGACCCAGTACTTC.

The table lists this clonotype with a count of one. A much larger clone sits a single nucleotide away, making a read error possible. The J gene is TRBJ2-5, the V gene TRBV28, with 9 bases aligning to TRBD1. The V gene end was trimmed by 8 bases and the J gene end by 4 bases; junction bases not matched to a gene: 8. The CDR3 has 14 residues. Per germline, CDR1 MDHEN and CDR2 SYDVKM. The CDR3 spells CASASGTGRETQYF. The CDR3 region has the DNA TGTGCCAGCGCGTCCGGGACAGGGCGAGAGACCCAGTACTTC.

The J gene is TRBJ1-2, the V gene TRBV11-1; D is unclear. V lost 1 base to trimming and J lost 1 base, with 7 bases between them. CDR1 is SGHAT, CDR2 FQDESV, per germline (reference sequence). The CDR3 contains 14 residues. The CDR3 region has the DNA TGTGCCAGCAGCTTAGGGCCGAATAACTATGGCTACACCTTC. Translating gives CASSLGPNNYGYTF.

V usage is TRBV28 and J usage is TRBJ1-2, with 7 positions matching TRBD1. This CDR3 is built from 14 residues. Losses at the gene ends were 7 bases for V and 6 bases for J; bases not matched to a gene: 11. The germline V gene encodes CDR1 MDHEN and CDR2 SYDVKM. The CDR3 sequence: CASTRGGQANGYTF. The CDR3, as DNA: TGTGCCAGCACCCGAGGAGGACAGGCTAATGGCTACACCTTC.

In this sample, this clonotype turned up many times. Here the CDR3 DNA reads TGTGCCAGCAGCTTCCAATCCGGCGGCTACGAGCAGTACTTC. It encodes CASSFQSGGYEQYF. The chain has TRBV7-9 and TRBJ2-7; no clear D. This CDR3 spans 14 amino acids. V was pared by 3 bases and J by 3 bases, with 12 bases between. Germline V gene data show CDR1 as SEHNR and CDR2 as FQNEAQ (reference sequence).

On this clonotype: At one boundary the junction diverges from the germline segment, which might be a read error. V gene TRBV25-1 combines with J gene TRBJ2-6; TRBD1 agrees at 7 bases. Germline loops: CDR1 MGHDK, CDR2 SYGVNS. This CDR3 has 16 residues. The CDR3 DNA reads TGTGCCATCAGTGAGACCAGGGGGTCTGGGGCCAACGTCCTGACTTTC. It yields the protein CAISETRGSGANVLTF.

Regarding this clonotype: This may be a read error: a much more frequent sequence differs by one nucleotide. The CDR3 does not end in the conserved phenylalanine or tryptophan, so this is likely a read error. The genes are TRBV9 and TRBJ1-1; D unclear. The CDR3 length is 13 residues. CDR1 is SGDLS, CDR2 YYNGEE, per germline. Trimming removed 0 bases at V and 4 bases at J, with 7 bases between. The CDR3 DNA reads TGTGCCAGCAGCGTAGGCCTACTCACTGAAGCTTTCTAT. Its protein product is CASSVGLLTEAFY.

This clonotype has at least ten counts. CDR3: CSAVSGISGTEAFF. CDR3 nucleotide sequence: TGCAGTGCTGTCTCGGGGATTTCGGGGACTGAAGCTTTCTTT. This sequence joins TRBV20-1 and TRBJ1-1, with no clear D. This CDR3 has 14 residues. V was pared by 5 bases and J by 5 bases, with 18 bases between. Germline-derived CDR1 and CDR2 are DFQATT and SNEGSKA (reference sequence).

This clonotype has ten or more counts. The DNA of the CDR3 is TGTGCCAGTAGCGACGCCCTAGAAGGGTACTATGGCTACACCTTC. It yields the protein CASSDALEGYYGYTF. V is TRBV19 and J is TRBJ1-2; D gene unclear. V shed 6 bases and J shed 3 bases, with 17 bases lying between them. CDR3 length equals 15 residues. Germline lookup yields CDR1 LNHDA and CDR2 SQIVND (reference sequence).

This clonotype came up once. The chain is built from TRBV28 and TRBJ2-5; tentatively, D is TRBD2 (6 bases). The CDR3 is 16 residues long. Germline-derived CDR1 and CDR2 are MDHEN and SYDVKM. The V gene lost 3 bases and the J gene lost 1 base, with 15 bases spanning the gap. The CDR3 DNA reads TGTGCCAGCAGTTTGGAGGGCCTCAACCTCCAAGAGACCCAGTACTTC. This translates into CASSLEGLNLQETQYF.

This sequence joins TRBV28 and TRBJ2-5; D might be TRBD2 (6 bases). The V gene's germline CDR1 is MDHEN and CDR2 SYDVKM. V lost 7 bases and J lost 0, with 15 bases in between. The CDR3 is 15 amino acids. The CDR3 region has the DNA TGTGCCAGCATCCCCGGGAGCCGGCACCAAGAGACCCAGTACTTC. Translation: CASIPGSRHQETQYF.

In its sample, this clonotype was seen many times. The rearrangement joins TRBV6-5 to TRBJ2-5; possibly TRBD1 for D (6 bases). V lost 0 bases and J lost 5, with 10 bases in between. The CDR3 is 14 amino acids. Germline assignment: CDR1 MNHEY and CDR2 SVGAGI. Written as DNA, the CDR3 is TGTGCCAGCAGTTACTCCGGGCAGGGGGAGACCCAGTACTTC. As protein: CASSYSGQGETQYF.

The V gene is TRBV6-1, the J gene TRBJ2-2; either TRBD1 or TRBD2 may supply D (5 bases each). The V and J ends lost 7 bases and 4 bases respectively, with 22 bases between them. CDR3 length: 17 residues. The germline V gene has CDR1 MNHNS and CDR2 SASEGT. CDR3 sequence (DNA): TGTGCCAGCAACCCACTGGGTGGGAGAGGGGTCACCGGGGAGCTGTTTTTT. It encodes CASNPLGGRGVTGELFF.

This clonotype has at least ten counts. As DNA, the CDR3 is TGTGCCAGCAGTGGACTAGCGGGCCACTCTGGGGCCAACGTCCTGACTTTC. The encoded protein is CASSGLAGHSGANVLTF. The V and J genes are TRBV6-4 and TRBJ2-6; 10 nucleotides align to TRBD2. V trimming: 4 bases; J trimming: 0 bases; junction bases outside the gene matches: 3. Germline lookup yields CDR1 MRHNA and CDR2 SNTAGT. CDR3 size: 17 residues.

This clonotype was picked up a small number of times. This sequence joins TRBV12-3 or TRBV12-4 and TRBJ1-1; D unresolved. With 3 bases removed from V and 10 bases from J, the gap between germline ends came to 12 bases. The CDR3 consists of 12 residues. The CDR3 reads CASSFNQARAFF. In nucleotides, the CDR3 is TGTGCCAGCAGTTTTAACCAGGCTCGAGCTTTCTTT.